These 30 T cell receptor beta chains came from one sample sequenced in a study of identical twins. Each CDR3 protein gets one entry after TCRdb re-called the 5' RACE reads with MiXCR. The table includes 1.5 million to 2 million distinct CDR3 sequences, under 35% detected once. Material: cord blood. The receptor source for this set is a newborn girl in good health.

This clonotype came up a few times. The rearrangement uses TRBV12-3 or TRBV12-4 and TRBJ2-7; 7 bases agree with TRBD1. The CDR3 length is 17 residues. Trimming cost V 0 bases and J 2 bases; bases outside gene matches: 10. This CDR3 reads CASSLAGLGQKTYEQYF. The CDR3 bases are TGTGCCAGCAGTTTAGCGGGGTTGGGACAGAAAACCTACGAGCAGTACTTC.

The chain recombines TRBV18 with TRBJ1-2, with D tentatively TRBD1 (5 bases). Germline V lookup: CDR1 KGHSH, CDR2 LQKENI. This CDR3 comprises 16 residues. The V end was cut by 3 bases, the J end by 6 bases, with 20 bases between. CDR3 in amino acids: CASSPFPTRDGHGYTF. The DNA for the CDR3 is TGTGCCAGCTCACCTTTTCCCACCCGGGACGGACATGGCTACACCTTC.

This clonotype was detected ten times or more. In DNA, the CDR3 is TGCGCCAGCAGCTTGGATAGTGGGCGAGCCAAAAACATTCAGTACTTC. Its translation: CASSLDSGRAKNIQYF. The chain joins TRBV5-1 to TRBJ2-4, with D unresolved. The ends were cut back, 0 bases at V and 0 bases at J, with 10 bases in the middle. The CDR3 covers 16 residues. Germline loops: CDR1 SGHRS, CDR2 YFSETQ.

This sequence joins TRBV5-1 and TRBJ1-1; D is perhaps TRBD1 (6 bases). Germline-derived CDR1 and CDR2 are SGHRS and YFSETQ. V lost 0 bases to trimming and J lost 11 bases, with 14 bases between them. The CDR3 length is 13 residues. Here the CDR3 DNA reads TGCGCCAGCAGCTTGGCCACAGGGAGAAAGGCTTTCTTT. It yields the protein CASSLATGRKAFF. Complete variable domain (other parts from reference TRBV5-1 and TRBJ1-1): KAGVTQTPRYLIKTRGQQVTLSCSPISGHRSVSWYQQTPGQGLQFLFEYFSETQRNKGNFPGRFSGRQFSNSRSEMNVSTLELGDSALYLCASSLATGRKAFFGQGTRLTVV.

The J gene is TRBJ1-2, the V gene TRBV20-1; no definite D call. This CDR3 has 15 amino acids. Germline CDR1 DFQATT, CDR2 SNEGSKA (reference sequence). V shed 0 bases and J shed 5 bases, with 16 bases lying between them. The CDR3 region has the DNA TGCAGTGCTAGAGATCCTTCCGGGATCTTATATGGCTACACCTTC. Its translation: CSARDPSGILYGYTF.

About this clonotype itself: With a much larger clone just one base away, this may be a read error. The rearrangement joins TRBV21-1 to TRBJ2-5; the listed D gene, TRBD1, was not tested against the DNA. TRBV21-1 is recorded as a pseudogene. This CDR3 has 16 residues. CDR3 region: CASSKVIRGHQETQYF. CDR3 in DNA: TGTGCCAGCAGCAAAGTAATCAGGGGGCACCAAGAGACCCAGTACTTC.

This clonotype has only a few counts. The gene calls are TRBV20-1 and TRBJ2-1; 9 bases match TRBD2. With V trimmed by 3 bases and J by 6 bases, 12 bases remained unmatched. Germline CDR1 reads DFQATT; CDR2 reads SNEGSKA (reference sequence). The CDR3 length is 16 residues. The CDR3 reads CSASRASGIVGNEQFF. The CDR3, as DNA: TGCAGTGCTAGTAGGGCTAGCGGGATAGTGGGCAATGAGCAGTTCTTC.

J is TRBJ2-3 and V is TRBV28, with 11 nucleotides matching TRBD2. Germline V gene sequence: CDR1 MDHEN, CDR2 SYDVKM. The CDR3 is 22 amino acids. V gave up 3 bases and J gave up 5 bases; unmatched junction bases: 25. The CDR3 bases are TGTGCCAGCAGTTTTAGCGAACTTTCTTTTAGCGGGAGGGCCGCTCAAAAAGATACGCAGTATTTT. It translates to CASSFSELSFSGRAAQKDTQYF.

This chain connects TRBV20-1 to TRBJ2-3; unclear D gene. CDR1 is DFQATT, CDR2 SNEGSKA, per germline (reference sequence). V was clipped by 1 base and J by 2 bases, with 4 bases between them. The CDR3 spans 12 residues. CDR3 region: CSARVHTDTQYF. The CDR3 coding sequence is TGCAGTGCTAGAGTCCACACAGATACGCAGTATTTT.

V usage is TRBV28 and J usage is TRBJ1-6, with 10 bases aligning to TRBD1. The CDR3 is 19 residues long. The germline V gene has CDR1 MDHEN and CDR2 SYDVKM. Trimming took 5 bases from V and 0 from J; bases not matched to a gene: 10. The CDR3 coding sequence is TGTGCCAGCAGTCCCCTTAGGGACAGGGGTGGCTCCTATAATTCACCCCTCCACTTT. It encodes CASSPLRDRGGSYNSPLHF.

In this sample, this clonotype turned up a few times. V gene TRBV29-1 combines with J gene TRBJ2-7, with TRBD1 as a possible D gene (6 bases). Germline V gene sequence: CDR1 SQVTM, CDR2 ANQGSEA. The CDR3 consists of 14 residues. The ends were cut back, 5 bases at V and 2 bases at J, with 16 bases in the middle. The DNA of the CDR3 is TGCAGCGTTCAAAGGACAGTTCCACCCTACGAGCAGTACTTC. Translation: CSVQRTVPPYEQYF.

The chain uses TRBV10-3 and TRBJ2-1; D might be TRBD1 (6 bases). V was cut by 6 bases and J by 2 bases, with 11 bases left in between. This CDR3 comprises 14 residues. Germline CDR1 reads ENHRY; CDR2 reads SYGVKD. In nucleotides, the CDR3 is TGTGCCATCAGGGAGACAGGTACCTACAATGAGCAGTTCTTC. It codes for CAIRETGTYNEQFF.

This clonotype was found many times. This rearrangement joins TRBV7-7 to TRBJ2-3, with 10 bases fitting TRBD2. The CDR3 has 14 residues. In germline, CDR1 is SSHAT, CDR2 FNYEAQ (reference sequence). V trimming: 5 bases; J trimming: 1 base; junction bases outside the gene matches: 0. DNA of the CDR3: TGTGCCAGCAGCACTAGCGGGGGCACAGATACGCAGTATTTT. Residues: CASSTSGGTDTQYF.

This clonotype was picked up a small number of times. This chain joins TRBV2 and TRBJ2-1; 9 nucleotides agree with TRBD1. V shed 7 bases and J 9 bases; nucleotides not matched to a gene: 7. Germline V gene data show CDR1 as SNHLY and CDR2 as FYNNEI. This CDR3 has 13 residues. This chain's CDR3 is CASTPGTGIEQFF. The CDR3 coding sequence is TGTGCCAGCACCCCAGGGACAGGGATTGAGCAGTTCTTC.

V gene TRBV3-1 combines with J gene TRBJ2-5, with no clear D. The DNA end is a closer match to TRBJ2-7, so the J assignment may be wrong. The CDR3 has 12 residues. Germline V lookup: CDR1 LGHDT, CDR2 YNNKEL (reference sequence). The CDR3 DNA is TGTGCCAGCAGCCAAAAACACTACGAGCAGTACTTC. Its translation is CASSQKHYEQYF.

This chain connects TRBV28 to TRBJ2-1; 7 nucleotides align to TRBD1. Germline trimming cut 5 bases from V and 3 bases from J; bases unmatched to any gene: 7. CDR3 length equals 15 residues. Germline CDR1 and CDR2: MDHEN and SYDVKM. This CDR3 is CASSTGDIFYNEQFF. The CDR3 DNA reads as TGTGCCAGCAGTACAGGGGACATTTTCTACAATGAGCAGTTCTTC.

V gene TRBV3-1 combines with J gene TRBJ2-2; D call uncertain. The CDR3 sequence is 12 residues long. CDR1 and CDR2 from the germline V gene are LGHDT and YNNKEL (reference sequence). Deletions cut 2 bases from V and 8 bases from J, with 6 bases between. CDR3: CASSQLGGELFF. In DNA form, the CDR3 reads TGTGCCAGCAGCCAACTAGGTGGGGAGCTGTTTTTT.

This chain joins TRBV20-1 and TRBJ2-7; 7 positions match TRBD2. In germline, CDR1 is DFQATT, CDR2 SNEGSKA (reference sequence). The CDR3 length is 14 residues. J lost 1 base, V lost 4 bases, and 7 bases had no gene match. CDR3 sequence: CSAIDSGHSYEQYF. The DNA of the CDR3 is TGCAGTGCTATAGATAGCGGGCATTCCTACGAGCAGTACTTC.

This clonotype was counted a few times. The chain combines TRBV5-1 with TRBJ1-1; 7 bases are a match to TRBD1. The trim removed 4 bases at V and 3 bases at J, leaving 6 bases unmatched. Looked up from germline, CDR1 is SGHRS and CDR2 is YFSETQ. This CDR3 contains 14 residues. CDR3 bases: TGCGCCAGCAGCCAAGGGACAGAGTACACTGAAGCTTTCTTT. Its translation: CASSQGTEYTEAFF.

V and J are TRBV6-4 and TRBJ2-5, with 9 positions matching TRBD2. The J segment lost 11 bases and the V segment lost 3 bases, leaving 16 bases of the junction unmatched. The germline V gene has CDR1 MRHNA and CDR2 SNTAGT. The CDR3 is made up of 16 amino acids. DNA of the CDR3: TGTGCCAGCAGTGAAAGTGGGACTAGCAGTTGGAATGAGCAGTACTTC. Amino acids: CASSESGTSSWNEQYF.

The J gene is TRBJ1-2, the V gene TRBV4-2; D not certain. V was clipped by 0 bases and J by 2 bases, with 7 bases between them. The CDR3 consists of 14 residues. Looked up from germline, CDR1 is LGHNA and CDR2 is YNFKEQ. This CDR3 is CASSQDDVNYGYTF. The CDR3, as DNA: TGTGCCAGCAGCCAAGATGATGTAAACTATGGCTACACCTTC.

This clonotype was picked up a small number of times. The J gene is TRBJ2-3, the V gene TRBV21-1; TRBD2, the D gene given by the table, was not confirmed from the DNA. TRBV21-1 is a pseudogene segment. This CDR3 is built from 18 residues. In nucleotides, the CDR3 is TGTGCCAGCAGCACCGTTAAAGGTCGGGGCGGACTAGCGGGAACGCAGTATTTT. Its protein is CASSTVKGRGGLAGTQYF.

The chain links TRBV5-5 to TRBJ1-5; no clear D gene. V was trimmed by 1 base and J by 5 bases, leaving 7 bases between them. This CDR3 has 13 amino acids. Looked up from germline, CDR1 is SGHKS and CDR2 is YYEKEE (reference sequence). The CDR3 loop reads CASSLFAYQPQHF. The CDR3 DNA reads as TGTGCCAGCAGCTTGTTTGCCTATCAGCCCCAGCATTTT.

This clonotype came up a few times. This chain uses TRBV27 with TRBJ1-4, with no clear D. The V and J ends lost 2 bases and 3 bases respectively, with 7 bases between them. Germline CDR1 and CDR2: MNHEY and SMNVEV (reference sequence). The CDR3 has 14 residues. The CDR3 is CASSLRVANEKLFF. The CDR3 nucleotides read TGTGCCAGCAGTTTAAGGGTGGCTAATGAAAAACTGTTTTTT.

Details on this clonotype: It may be a read error: a sequence one base away is much more abundant. The rearrangement uses TRBV6-5 and TRBJ2-3; TRBD2 is a possible D gene (6 bases). The V end was cut by 2 bases, the J end by 2 bases, with 14 bases between. The CDR3 is made up of 16 amino acids. The germline V gene has CDR1 MNHEY and CDR2 SVGAGI. CDR3 nucleotides: TGTGCCAGCAGTTACCCGGGTAGCGGCTACACAGATACGCAGTATTTT. Protein sequence: CASSYPGSGYTDTQYF.

The sample holds a few counts of this clonotype. Since a much larger clone is just one base distant, this may be a read error. V gene TRBV29-1 combines with J gene TRBJ2-4; 9 bases fit TRBD1. Per the germline V gene, CDR1 is SQVTM and CDR2 is ANQGSEA. V dropped 7 bases and J dropped 13; count of bases not matched to a gene: 17. CDR3 length: 14 amino acids. The CDR3 nucleotides are TGCAGCGCCATGACCGGGACAGGGTTCTACGTGCAGTACTTC. Amino acid sequence: CSAMTGTGFYVQYF.

The V call is TRBV2, the J call TRBJ2-7; no clear D. Trimming took 6 bases from V and 3 from J, leaving 12 bases between them. CDR3 length equals 13 residues. The germline V gene encodes CDR1 SNHLY and CDR2 FYNNEI. CDR3 sequence (DNA): TGTGCCAGCAGACCCACTGTTGACTACGAGCAGTACTTC. This codes for CASRPTVDYEQYF.

The chain has TRBV7-8 and TRBJ2-3; 10 nucleotides agree with TRBD1. The CDR3 is made up of 15 amino acids. V was clipped by 5 bases and J by 6 bases; unmatched bases: 8. The V gene's germline CDR1 is SGHVS and CDR2 FQNEAQ. As DNA, the CDR3 is TGTGCCAGCAGCGCGGGACAGGGGAGGTTCGATACGCAGTATTTT. This encodes CASSAGQGRFDTQYF.

The chain recombines TRBV20-1 with TRBJ2-1, with D tentatively TRBD1 (6 bases). CDR3 length: 16 amino acids. Trimming left V 2 bases short and J 0 bases short, with 14 bases between. The germline gives CDR1 DFQATT, CDR2 SNEGSKA (reference sequence). The CDR3 DNA follows: TGCAGTGCTAGACCGGCGTGGGGGCTCTCCTACAATGAGCAGTTCTTC. This translates into CSARPAWGLSYNEQFF.

The chain has TRBV2 and TRBJ2-7; 10 nucleotides match TRBD2. CDR1 and CDR2 from the germline V gene are SNHLY and FYNNEI. The CDR3 spans 15 residues. V was pared by 5 bases and J by 3 bases, with 7 bases of the junction left unmatched. Written as DNA, the CDR3 is TGTGCCAGCAGTCGGGCTAGCGGGAGTGTCTACGAGCAGTACTTC. Residues: CASSRASGSVYEQYF.